The source of this TCR beta chain is a study of T cells in tumors after PD-1 blockade. Study context: No patient had prior checkpoint blockade, systemic immunosuppression, or radiotherapy within 4 weeks.

Some clones are missing from TCRdb's copy, which holds only in-frame ones; the method was immunoSEQ multiplex PCR. The sample consists of approximately 60,000 clones, around 72% of them appearing once. This clone occurred once. Germline CDR1 is MGHRA and CDR2 is YSYEKL. V gave up 9 bases and J gave up 0 bases, with 14 bases separating them. The CDR3 is made up of 14 amino acids. This sequence was found in a human donor with basal cell carcinoma. Material: PBMCs, obtained after anti-PD-1 treatment. This chain joins TRBV4-1 and TRBJ1-1, with D perhaps TRBD1 (5 bases). The CDR3, as DNA: TGCGCCAGGGGAGACAGTGCCTTGAACACTGAAGCTTTCTTT. Translation: CARGDSALNTEAFF.